Shown below are 16 T cell receptor beta chains from a single sample sequenced in a study of cytomegalovirus exposure and HLA in healthy donors. Both 60 Vbeta primers and 13 Jbeta primers went into the PCR. Measured with immunoSEQ multiplex PCR; TCRdb has only the in-frame clones, and not every one. This sample yields 110,000 or so clones, of which 76% are seen a single time; 7.7% belongs to the top ten. The sequenced sample was PBMCs. The source is a woman aged 50 to 60 in good health and CMV-seropositive.

This clone was observed a handful of times. The rearrangement uses TRBV6-5 and TRBJ1-1, with a tentative D call TRBD1 (6 bases). The V and J ends lost 6 bases and 4 bases respectively, with 18 bases between them. This CDR3 region has 15 residues. Germline V CDR1 and CDR2: MNHEY, SVGAGI. This chain's CDR3 is CASRTRGARGTEAFF. The CDR3 DNA is TGTGCCAGCAGAACCCGGGGAGCCAGGGGCACTGAAGCTTTCTTT.

The V gene is TRBV9, the J gene TRBJ1-1, with D perhaps matching TRBD1 (5 bases). The CDR3 contains 14 residues. Germline loops: CDR1 SGDLS, CDR2 YYNGEE. The V and J ends lost 0 bases and 3 bases respectively, with 9 bases between them. CDR3 region: CASSVASGDTEAFF. CDR3 nucleotide sequence: TGTGCCAGCAGCGTAGCGTCGGGGGACACTGAAGCTTTCTTT.

Concerning this clone itself: Since no conserved phenylalanine or tryptophan closes the CDR3, a read error is the likely cause. The CDR3 sequence: CASSLDRGGYTEAFL. CDR3 DNA sequence: TGCGCCAGCAGCCTGGACAGGGGCGGTTACACTGAAGCTTTCCTT. This rearrangement joins TRBV5-1 to TRBJ1-1, with TRBD1 identical over 9 bases. The CDR3 consists of 15 residues. V lost 4 bases, J lost 3 bases, and 7 bases stayed unmatched. Germline CDR1 is SGHRS and CDR2 is YFSETQ.

V is TRBV7-6 and J is TRBJ2-7, with 9 positions matching TRBD2. The germline V gene encodes CDR1 SGHVS and CDR2 FNYEAQ. V shed 4 bases and J 5 bases; nucleotides not matched to a gene: 9. The CDR3 spans 15 residues. The CDR3 region is CASSSRREGVNEQYF. For the CDR3, the DNA is TGTGCCAGCAGCTCTCGGCGGGAGGGAGTAAACGAGCAGTACTTC.

The V gene is TRBV7-3, the J gene TRBJ2-7; maybe TRBD1 (7 bases). This CDR3 contains 14 residues. Looked up from germline, CDR1 is SGHTA and CDR2 is FQGTGA. With 4 bases removed from V and 6 bases from J, the gap between germline ends came to 16 bases. The DNA for the CDR3 is TGTGCCAGCAGCTCCGGCGGGACAGCCTCCGAGCAGTACTTC. Translating gives CASSSGGTASEQYF.

This chain joins TRBV27 and TRBJ2-1, with 12 positions matching TRBD2. The V gene end was trimmed by 2 bases and the J gene end by 7 bases; junction bases not matched to a gene: 6. This CDR3 has 16 residues. The germline gives CDR1 MNHEY, CDR2 SMNVEV (reference sequence). CDR3 in amino acids: CASSLGTSGFRNEQFF. The CDR3 DNA reads as TGTGCCAGCAGTTTAGGGACTAGCGGGTTTAGGAATGAGCAGTTCTTC.

V usage is TRBV5-6 and J usage is TRBJ2-5, with 7 bases that match TRBD2. The CDR3 totals 14 residues. Germline-derived CDR1 and CDR2 are SGHDT and YYEEEE. V shed 3 bases and J 5 bases; nucleotides not matched to a gene: 7. CDR3: CASSSTGGVETQYF. CDR3 nucleotide sequence: TGTGCCAGCAGCTCAACTGGGGGGGTGGAGACCCAGTACTTC. The full variable domain, in which reference TRBV5-6 and TRBJ2-5 provide the parts outside the CDR3, is DAGVTQSPTHLIKTRGQQVTLRCSPKSGHDTVSWYQQALGQGPQFIFQYYEEEERQRGNFPDRFSGHQFPNYSSELNVNALLLGDSALYLCASSSTGGVETQYFGPGTRLLVL.

On this clone itself: One end of the junction fails to match germline, which may point to a read error. This rearrangement joins TRBV7-3 to TRBJ2-1; D gene uncertain. The CDR3 loop spans 13 amino acids. Germline values: CDR1 SGHTA, CDR2 FQGTGA. CDR3 nucleotides: TGTGCCAGCAGCTTAACCTCCCACAATGAGCAGTTCTTC. Its protein product is CASSLTSHNEQFF.

The rearrangement links TRBV6-5 to TRBJ2-3; 10 bases map to TRBD2. CDR3 length: 14 residues. Per germline, CDR1 MNHEY and CDR2 SVGAGI. Trimming at V came to 6 bases and at J to 6 bases, leaving 6 bases not matched to a gene. The CDR3 bases are TGTGCCAGCAGGCGTAGACTAGCGGGCGATACGCAGTATTTT. Residues: CASRRRLAGDTQYF.

The rearrangement uses TRBV29-1 and TRBJ2-7; D may be TRBD2 (7 bases). The CDR3 is 14 residues long. Germline assignment: CDR1 SQVTM and CDR2 ANQGSEA. V was cut by 2 bases and J by 2 bases, with 13 bases left in between. Here the CDR3 DNA reads TGCAGCGTTGAAAGAGGGGGGGGCACCTACGAGCAGTACTTC. It is translated as CSVERGGGTYEQYF.

J is TRBJ2-7 and V is TRBV7-9, with TRBD2 matching over 9 bases. CDR1 SEHNR and CDR2 FQNEAQ come from the germline V gene (reference sequence). After removal of 4 bases from V and 2 bases from J, the junction contained 15 bases not matched to a gene. The CDR3 loop spans 18 amino acids. In nucleotides, the CDR3 is TGTGCCAGCAGCTCCCTGATAGCGGGAGTCCCTCAGCCCTACGAGCAGTACTTC. Translation gives CASSSLIAGVPQPYEQYF.

This clone was observed a handful of times. The chain combines TRBV9 with TRBJ1-1; D unresolved. There are 13 residues in the CDR3. Trimming shortened V by 1 base and J by 0 bases, and 4 bases separated the two germline ends. Germline CDR1 reads SGDLS; CDR2 reads YYNGEE. The CDR3, as DNA: TGTGCCAGCAGCGTACAGGTGAACACTGAAGCTTTCTTT. This sequence encodes CASSVQVNTEAFF.

The rearrangement joins TRBV7-2 to TRBJ2-1; a possible D gene is TRBD1 (6 bases). The V gene's germline CDR1 is SGHTA and CDR2 FQGNSA. The CDR3 spans 14 residues. Between the trimmed V and J ends, which lost 5 bases and 9 bases, there was a span of 17 bases. CDR3 in DNA: TGTGCCAGCAGCAGAACTAGGACAGTAGGTGAGCAGTTCTTC. As protein: CASSRTRTVGEQFF.

The gene calls are TRBV7-8 and TRBJ2-5; TRBD2 matches 7 bases. V was pared by 5 bases and J by 4 bases, with 25 bases of the junction left unmatched. Germline CDR1 reads SGHVS; CDR2 reads FQNEAQ. The CDR3 covers 20 residues. The CDR3 coding sequence is TGTGCCAGCAGCCCCCAGGCGGGGGTGGGAGGGCCCCCCGGGAGAGAGACCCAGTACTTC. Encoded protein: CASSPQAGVGGPPGRETQYF.

Only a few counts were recorded for this clone. The V gene is TRBV20-1, the J gene TRBJ2-3; no definite D call. CDR3 length: 11 amino acids. Germline V lookup: CDR1 DFQATT, CDR2 SNEGSKA (reference sequence). V lost 6 bases to trimming and J lost 13 bases, with 17 bases between them. CDR3 amino acids: CSATTGFPEYF. CDR3 coding DNA: TGCAGTGCAACTACCGGTTTCCCGGAGTATTTT.

This clone has more than one count but fewer than ten. The chain links TRBV7-2 to TRBJ2-1, with TRBD2 matching over 9 bases. CDR1 is SGHTA and CDR2 is FQGNSA in the germline V gene. Germline trimming cut 3 bases from V and 0 bases from J; bases unmatched to any gene: 0. This CDR3 is built from 15 residues. As DNA, the CDR3 is TGTGCCAGCAGCTTTAGCGGGAGCTCCTACAATGAGCAGTTCTTC. This codes for CASSFSGSSYNEQFF.